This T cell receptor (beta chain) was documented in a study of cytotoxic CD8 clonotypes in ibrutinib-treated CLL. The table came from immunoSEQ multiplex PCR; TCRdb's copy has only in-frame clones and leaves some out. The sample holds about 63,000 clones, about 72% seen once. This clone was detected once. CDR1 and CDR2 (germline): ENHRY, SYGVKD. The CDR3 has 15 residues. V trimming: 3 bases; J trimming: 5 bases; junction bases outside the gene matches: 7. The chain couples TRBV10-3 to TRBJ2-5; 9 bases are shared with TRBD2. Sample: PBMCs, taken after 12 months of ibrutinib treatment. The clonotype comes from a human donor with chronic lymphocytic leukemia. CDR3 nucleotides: TGTGCCATCAGTGAATCGCGGGAGGGTCGGGAGACCCAGTACTTC. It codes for CAISESREGRETQYF.